This T cell receptor (beta chain) is from a study of a mutant IDH1 vaccine in newly diagnosed glioma. Looking at the study overall: Treated patients had a mean age of 40.4 years and a roughly 62% male, about 38% female split.

Regarding the study as a whole: Shifts in the top peripheral T cell clonotypes seemed unrelated to pseudoprogression. In about 93% of patients, immune responses induced by the vaccine occurred.

The CDR3 is 14 amino acids. CDR1 and CDR2 from the germline V gene are MNHEY and SVGAGI. A word on this clone: The antigen is unknown. Additional DNA sequences in this sample encode the identical CDR3.

The time point here: week 23, last vaccination. In the vaccine, a single dose held 300 ug of the mutant IDH1 20-mer peptide, along with topical imiquimod. Only in-frame clones appear in the TCRdb table, and some are missing; sequencing was by immunoSEQ multiplex PCR. The sample carries just over 65,000 clones, over 75% recorded once. The TCR comes from a man between 18 and 29 years old with glioma. The V gene is TRBV6-5, the J gene TRBJ2-5; a possible D gene is TRBD2 (6 bases). Near its end, the DNA agrees better with TRBJ2-7, so the J call may be wrong. The starting material was PBMCs, obtained from a glioma patient whose treatment included an IDH1 peptide vaccine. The CDR3 DNA sequence: TGTGCCAGCAGTTACTCGGGGGGTTCCTACGAGCAGTACTTC. It yields the protein CASSYSGGSYEQYF.